A selection of T cell receptor beta chains follows, all from one sample in a study of CD8 T cells in Susac syndrome. TCRdb ran MiXCR on the immunoSEQ multiplex PCR reads and lists one entry per CDR3 protein. The data show about 180,000 distinct CDR3 sequences, around 94% seen once. Material for sequencing was CD4+ T cells from PBMCs. The receptors shown here come from a human donor with Susac syndrome. The conserved cysteine and the conserved F or W are not part of the CDR3 here. Clone size, where shown, is once, few, many, or a class for clones that have expanded.

clone size	J gene	V gene	CDR3 protein
once	TRBJ2-3	TRBV10-2	ASSDAGGPATQY
.	TRBJ1-2	TRBV27	ASRLTDRGDGYT
once	TRBJ2-3	TRBV20-1	SARVAGDSTDTQY
.	TRBJ2-7	TRBV1	TSSPHISYEQY
.	TRBJ2-7	TRBV7-2	ASSLEPRGDYEQY
.	TRBJ2-5	TRBV5-4	ASSLVQEETQY
.	TRBJ2-2	TRBV20-1	SAAGTENTGELF
.	TRBJ1-2	TRBV5-1	ASSLGDGIYGYT
.	TRBJ2-3	TRBV9	ASSVLGTSGSDTQY
.	TRBJ2-7	TRBV18	ASSPRGSEQY
.	TRBJ2-3	TRBV20-1	SAGLATDTQY
.	TRBJ1-6	TRBV5-1	ASSLGQDNSPLH
.	TRBJ1-6	TRBV6-1	ASSSDRDSPLH
.	TRBJ2-7	TRBV30	AWSRGQDYEQY
once	TRBJ2-5	TRBV6-1	ASSEVSVQETQY
.	TRBJ2-1	TRBV6-5	ASSYSVNSGGMRNEQF
.	TRBJ2-7	TRBV5-1	ASSPRQGSGEQY
.	TRBJ2-5	TRBV13	ASSKNREETQY
.	TRBJ1-1	TRBV15	ATSRDTGSNTEAF
.	TRBJ1-1	TRBV20-1	SAERDEAF
.	TRBJ1-2	TRBV30	AWSTGTGYGYT
.	TRBJ1-1	TRBV29-1	SVVAGGSTEAF
.	TRBJ1-2	TRBV9	ASSPLSGSNGYT
.	TRBJ2-5	TRBV29-1	SGRRGAGGETQY
.	TRBJ2-7	TRBV2	ASTESPGTNSYEQY
.	TRBJ2-4	TRBV2	ASSGTEGRGNIQY
.	TRBJ1-5	TRBV29-1	SVGTDDQPQH
.	TRBJ1-1	TRBV7-8	ASSSGPVGTEAF
.	TRBJ2-7	TRBV5-1	ASSLDRYEQY
.	TRBJ1-5	TRBV6-2/TRBV6-3	ASSEKSTGARNQPQH
.	TRBJ1-5	TRBV5-6	ASSFGQGNQPQH
.	TRBJ1-4	TRBV10-3	ATTRGFNEKLF
.	TRBJ1-5	TRBV18	ASSPGQGGHQPQH
once	TRBJ2-7	TRBV29-1	SVADRGNSHHEQY
.	TRBJ1-1	TRBV29-1	SGGDRVDTEAF
.	TRBJ1-2	TRBV9	ASSVDAGVLYGYT
.	TRBJ1-1	TRBV5-1	ASSLRGVNTEAF
.	TRBJ2-3	TRBV7-2	ASSLEGRGQGSTDTQY
once	TRBJ2-7	TRBV29-1	SAGDGSYEQY
few	TRBJ2-3	TRBV7-8	ASSLVSTDTQY